The clone carrying this TCR beta chain was seen a handful of times. Its antigen is as yet unknown. The CDR3 runs to 16 residues. With V trimmed by 5 bases and J by 2 bases, 9 bases remained unmatched. CDR1 is SNHLY and CDR2 is FYNNEI in the germline V gene. A multiplex PCR was run with 60 Vbeta primers and 13 Jbeta primers. TCRdb keeps only in-frame clones here, not all; method: immunoSEQ multiplex PCR. The table has 150,000 to 200,000 clones, about 75% seen once. This specimen comes from a study of cytomegalovirus exposure and HLA in healthy donors. Findings of the study overall: There was a cluster of highly shared sequence variants that was likely a sequencing artifact. Cytomegalovirus status, reportedly, was diagnosed with high specificity and sensitivity by the classifier. Presence/absence analyses assumed roughly uniform sequencing depth across donors.

This receptor was taken from a female donor in good health and CMV-seronegative. The sample taken for sequencing was PBMCs. The chain combines TRBV2 with TRBJ2-7, with 10 nucleotides matching TRBD2. The CDR3 nucleotides read TGTGCCAGCAGTTTCCTACTAGCGGGACCTACCTACGAGCAGTACTTC. Residues: CASSFLLAGPTYEQYF.